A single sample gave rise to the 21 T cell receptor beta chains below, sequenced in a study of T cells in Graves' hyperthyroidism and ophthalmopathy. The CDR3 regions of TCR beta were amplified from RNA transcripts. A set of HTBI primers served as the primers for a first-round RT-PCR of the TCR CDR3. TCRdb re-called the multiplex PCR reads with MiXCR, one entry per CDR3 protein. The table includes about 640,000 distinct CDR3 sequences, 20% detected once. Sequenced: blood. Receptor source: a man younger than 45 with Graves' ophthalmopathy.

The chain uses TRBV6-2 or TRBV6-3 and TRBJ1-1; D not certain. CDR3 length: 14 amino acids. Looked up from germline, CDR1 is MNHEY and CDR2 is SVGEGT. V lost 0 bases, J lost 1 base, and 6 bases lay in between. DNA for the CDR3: TGTGCCAGCAGTTACTCGAACAAGAACACTGAAGCTTTCTTT. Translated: CASSYSNKNTEAFF.

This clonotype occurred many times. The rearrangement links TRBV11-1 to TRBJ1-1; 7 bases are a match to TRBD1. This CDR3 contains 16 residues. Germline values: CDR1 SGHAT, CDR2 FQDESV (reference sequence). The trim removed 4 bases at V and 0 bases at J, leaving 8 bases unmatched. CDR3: CASSSHRGMMNTEAFF. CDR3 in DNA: TGTGCCAGCAGCTCGCACAGGGGAATGATGAACACTGAAGCTTTCTTT.

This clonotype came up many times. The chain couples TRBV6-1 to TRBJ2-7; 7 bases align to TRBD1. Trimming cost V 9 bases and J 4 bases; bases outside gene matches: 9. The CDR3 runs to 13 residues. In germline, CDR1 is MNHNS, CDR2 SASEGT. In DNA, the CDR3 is TGTGCCAGTACCGAACAGGGGTGGTACGAGCAGTACTTC. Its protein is CASTEQGWYEQYF.

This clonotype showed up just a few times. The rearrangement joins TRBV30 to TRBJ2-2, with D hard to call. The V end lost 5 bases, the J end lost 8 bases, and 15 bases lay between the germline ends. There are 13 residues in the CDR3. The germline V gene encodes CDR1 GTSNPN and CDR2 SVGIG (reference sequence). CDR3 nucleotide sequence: TGTGCCTGGGACCCCCTCCCTAGAGGGGAGCTGTTTTTT. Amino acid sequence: CAWDPLPRGELFF.

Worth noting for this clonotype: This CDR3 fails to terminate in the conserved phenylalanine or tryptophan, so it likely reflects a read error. CDR3 nucleotides: TGTGCCTGGAGTGTGAGCGAGCAGTACCTC. Its translation: CAWSVSEQYL. This chain links TRBV30 with TRBJ2-7, with unresolved D. Germline loops: CDR1 GTSNPN, CDR2 SVGIG (reference sequence). V lost 0 bases and J 6 bases, leaving 3 bases between the germline ends. CDR3 length equals 10 residues.

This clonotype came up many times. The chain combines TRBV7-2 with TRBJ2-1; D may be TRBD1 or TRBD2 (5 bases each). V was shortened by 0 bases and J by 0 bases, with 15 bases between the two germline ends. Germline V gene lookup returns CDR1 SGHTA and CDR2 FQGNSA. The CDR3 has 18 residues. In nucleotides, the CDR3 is TGTGCCAGCAGCTTAGCGCCTGGGACGGCCAGCTCCTACAATGAGCAGTTCTTC. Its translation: CASSLAPGTASSYNEQFF.

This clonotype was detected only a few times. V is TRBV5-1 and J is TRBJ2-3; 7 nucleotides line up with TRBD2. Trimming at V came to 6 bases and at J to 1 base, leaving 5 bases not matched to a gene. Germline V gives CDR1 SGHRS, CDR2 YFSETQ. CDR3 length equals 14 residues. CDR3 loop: CASIPLAGTDTQYF. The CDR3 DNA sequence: TGCGCCAGCATCCCCCTAGCGGGCACAGATACGCAGTATTTT.

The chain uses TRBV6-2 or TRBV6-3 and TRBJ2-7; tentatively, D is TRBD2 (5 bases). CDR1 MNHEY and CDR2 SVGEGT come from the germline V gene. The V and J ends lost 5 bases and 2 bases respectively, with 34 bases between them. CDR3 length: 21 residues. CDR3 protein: CASSPHISEGWERRSTYEQYF. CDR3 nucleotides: TGTGCCAGCAGTCCACATATCTCAGAGGGATGGGAGCGGAGATCGACCTACGAGCAGTACTTC.

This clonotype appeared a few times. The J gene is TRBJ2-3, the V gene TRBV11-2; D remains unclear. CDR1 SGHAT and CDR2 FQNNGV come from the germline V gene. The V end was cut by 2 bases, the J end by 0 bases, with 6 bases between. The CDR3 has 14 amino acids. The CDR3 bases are TGTGCCAGCAGCTTATTAACTAGCACAGATACGCAGTATTTT. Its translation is CASSLLTSTDTQYF.

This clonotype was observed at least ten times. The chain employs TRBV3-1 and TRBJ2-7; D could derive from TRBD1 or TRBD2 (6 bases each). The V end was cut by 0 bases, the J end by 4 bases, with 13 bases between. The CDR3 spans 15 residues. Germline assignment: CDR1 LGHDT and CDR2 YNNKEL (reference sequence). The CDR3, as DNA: TGTGCCAGCAGCCAAGATCGCGCGGGACAATACGAGCAGTACTTC. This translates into CASSQDRAGQYEQYF.

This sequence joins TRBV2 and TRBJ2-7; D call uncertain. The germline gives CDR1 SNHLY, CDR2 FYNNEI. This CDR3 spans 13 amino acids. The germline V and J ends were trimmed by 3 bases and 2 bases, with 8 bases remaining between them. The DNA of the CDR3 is TGTGCCAGCAGTGATTTCGAAACCTACGAGCAGTACTTC. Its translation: CASSDFETYEQYF.

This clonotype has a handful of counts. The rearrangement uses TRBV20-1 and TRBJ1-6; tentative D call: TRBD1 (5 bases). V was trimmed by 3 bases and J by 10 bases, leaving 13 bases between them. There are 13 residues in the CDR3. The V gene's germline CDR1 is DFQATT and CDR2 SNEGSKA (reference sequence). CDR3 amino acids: CSARETVQSPLHF. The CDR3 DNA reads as TGCAGTGCTAGGGAGACAGTCCAGTCACCCCTCCACTTT.

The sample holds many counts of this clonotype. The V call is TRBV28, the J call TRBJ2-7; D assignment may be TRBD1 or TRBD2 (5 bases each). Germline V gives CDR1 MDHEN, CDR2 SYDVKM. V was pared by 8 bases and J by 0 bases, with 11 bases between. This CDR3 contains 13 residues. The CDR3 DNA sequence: TGTGCCAGCCGGGACGGAAGCTCCTACGAGCAGTACTTC. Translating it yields CASRDGSSYEQYF.

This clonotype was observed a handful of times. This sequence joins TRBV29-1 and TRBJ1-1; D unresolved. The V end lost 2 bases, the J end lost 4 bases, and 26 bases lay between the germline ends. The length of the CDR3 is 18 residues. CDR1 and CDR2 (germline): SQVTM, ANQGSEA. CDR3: CSVELFVLPTPELTEAFF. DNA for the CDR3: TGCAGCGTTGAATTATTCGTTCTCCCTACCCCGGAACTCACTGAAGCTTTCTTT.

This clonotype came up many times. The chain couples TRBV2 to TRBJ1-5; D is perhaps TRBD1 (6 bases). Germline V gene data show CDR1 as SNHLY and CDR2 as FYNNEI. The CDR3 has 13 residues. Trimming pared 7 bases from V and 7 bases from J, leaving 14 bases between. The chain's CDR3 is CASTGDTGQPQHF. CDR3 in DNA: TGTGCCAGCACCGGGGACACCGGGCAGCCCCAGCATTTT. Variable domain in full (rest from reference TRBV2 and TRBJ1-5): EPEVTQTPSHQVTQMGQEVILRCVPISNHLYFYWYRQILGQKVEFLVSFYNNEISEKSEIFDDQFSVERPDGSNFTLKIRSTKLEDSAMYFCASTGDTGQPQHFGDGTRLSIL.

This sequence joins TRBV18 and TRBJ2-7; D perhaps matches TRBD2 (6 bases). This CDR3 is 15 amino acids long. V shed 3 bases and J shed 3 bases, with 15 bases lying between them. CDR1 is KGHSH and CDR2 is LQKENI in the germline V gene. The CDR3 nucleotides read TGTGCCAGCTCACCGGTGGGGACTGGAATCTACGAGCAGTACTTC. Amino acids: CASSPVGTGIYEQYF.

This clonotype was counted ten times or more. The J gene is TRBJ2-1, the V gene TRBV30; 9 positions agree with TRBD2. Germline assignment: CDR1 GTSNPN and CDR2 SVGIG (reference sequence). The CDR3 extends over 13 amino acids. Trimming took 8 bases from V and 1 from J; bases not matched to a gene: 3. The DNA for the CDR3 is TGTGCCCGTAGCGGGAGTTCCTACAATGAGCAGTTCTTC. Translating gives CARSGSSYNEQFF.

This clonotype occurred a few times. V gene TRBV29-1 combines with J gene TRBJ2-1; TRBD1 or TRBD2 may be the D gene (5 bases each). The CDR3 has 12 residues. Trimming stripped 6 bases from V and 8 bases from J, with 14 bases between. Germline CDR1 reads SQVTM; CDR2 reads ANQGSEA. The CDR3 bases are TGCAGCGTGGGGACGGACGGGTATGAGCAGTTCTTC. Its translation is CSVGTDGYEQFF.

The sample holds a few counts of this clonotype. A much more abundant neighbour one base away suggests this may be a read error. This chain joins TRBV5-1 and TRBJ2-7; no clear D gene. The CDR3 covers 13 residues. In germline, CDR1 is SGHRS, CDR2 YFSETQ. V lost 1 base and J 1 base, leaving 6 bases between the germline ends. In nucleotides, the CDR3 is TGCGCCAGCAGCTTGTGGGTGTCCTACGAGCAGTACTTC. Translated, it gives CASSLWVSYEQYF.

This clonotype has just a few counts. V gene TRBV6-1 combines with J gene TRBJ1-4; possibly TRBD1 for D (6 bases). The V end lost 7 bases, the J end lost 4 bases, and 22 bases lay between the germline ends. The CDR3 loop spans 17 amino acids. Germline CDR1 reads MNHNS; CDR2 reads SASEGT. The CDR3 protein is CASKPFGNRAYNEKLFF. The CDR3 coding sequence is TGTGCCAGCAAACCCTTCGGCAACAGGGCCTATAATGAAAAACTGTTTTTT.

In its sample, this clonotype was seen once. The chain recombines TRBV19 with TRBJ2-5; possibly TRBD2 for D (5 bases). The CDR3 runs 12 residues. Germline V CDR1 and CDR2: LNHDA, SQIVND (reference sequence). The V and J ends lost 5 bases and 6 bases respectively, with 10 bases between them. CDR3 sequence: CASSSGSKTQYF. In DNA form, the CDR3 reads TGTGCCAGTAGTTCGGGGAGCAAGACCCAGTACTTC.